The next 32 T cell receptor beta chains were all read from a single sample in a study of blood T cell repertoires in COVID-19. Using immunoSEQ multiplex PCR, the repertoire was profiled, and TCRdb retains in-frame clones only, with some absent. The sample carries about 340,000 clones, 80% to 90% recorded once. The sample taken for sequencing was PBMCs or T cells enriched from blood (not recorded which). These TCRs come from a woman aged 40 to 50 with acute COVID-19.

V gene TRBV28 combines with J gene TRBJ1-2; 9 nucleotides align to TRBD1. Germline V CDR1 and CDR2: MDHEN, SYDVKM. Trimming cost V 3 bases and J 5 bases; bases outside gene matches: 10. This CDR3 is built from 16 residues. The CDR3 nucleotides read TGTGCCAGCAGTTTCCCTCCGGGACAGGGAGCTTATGGCTACACCTTC. Protein: CASSFPPGQGAYGYTF.

The V gene is TRBV19, the J gene TRBJ2-5, with 7 nucleotides matching TRBD1. The CDR3 totals 14 residues. J lost 4 bases, V lost 5 bases, and 7 bases had no gene match. The germline V gene encodes CDR1 LNHDA and CDR2 SQIVND (reference sequence). The CDR3 is CASSPRGGGETQYF. The CDR3 bases are TGTGCCAGTAGTCCCCGAGGGGGCGGAGAGACCCAGTACTTC.

The chain carries TRBV18 and TRBJ2-7; 10 bases are shared with TRBD2. V shed 3 bases and J 2 bases; nucleotides not matched to a gene: 7. The CDR3 has 16 amino acids. Germline V lookup: CDR1 KGHSH, CDR2 LQKENI. DNA of the CDR3: TGTGCCAGCTCACCGGAAACAGCGGGGGGGCCCTACGAGCAGTACTTC. This gives the protein CASSPETAGGPYEQYF.

This clone has only a few counts. J is TRBJ1-2 and V is TRBV6-5; 9 nucleotides align to TRBD1. Germline-derived CDR1 and CDR2 are MNHEY and SVGAGI. This CDR3 spans 13 amino acids. V gave up 7 bases and J gave up 3 bases; unmatched junction bases: 3. The CDR3, as DNA: TGTGCCAGCAACACAGGGGGCCACTATGGCTACACCTTC. It codes for CASNTGGHYGYTF.

This chain connects TRBV5-1 to TRBJ2-7; 7 bases are a match to TRBD1. The V gene end was trimmed by 4 bases and the J gene end by 0 bases; junction bases not matched to a gene: 4. Germline loops: CDR1 SGHRS, CDR2 YFSETQ. The CDR3 has 14 amino acids. The CDR3 sequence: CASSIGQASYEQYF. Written as DNA, the CDR3 is TGCGCCAGCAGCATCGGACAGGCCTCCTACGAGCAGTACTTC.

The chain is built from TRBV6-5 and TRBJ2-1; D is possibly TRBD1 (5 bases). Germline CDR1 and CDR2: MNHEY and SVGAGI. The CDR3 runs 15 residues. The CDR3 loop is CGTYPASIPYNEQFF. In DNA form, the CDR3 reads TGTGGGACATACCCCGCCTCAATACCCTACAATGAGCAGTTCTTC.

The chain links TRBV5-1 to TRBJ1-6; a weak D match, TRBD1 (6 bases). Germline V gene lookup returns CDR1 SGHRS and CDR2 YFSETQ. V was shortened by 4 bases and J by 7 bases, with 15 bases between the two germline ends. CDR3 size: 15 residues. CDR3 loop: CASSPGQGVNSPLHF. CDR3 DNA: TGCGCCAGCAGCCCGGGACAAGGAGTAAATTCACCCCTCCACTTT.

CDR3 nucleotides: TGTGCCATCAGATCGTCAGCAGGGCAGTCGGGCAATGAGCAGTTCTTC. Translating gives CAIRSSAGQSGNEQFF. The chain uses TRBV10-3 and TRBJ2-1; D might be TRBD1 (5 bases). This CDR3 has 16 residues. V dropped 6 bases and J dropped 6 bases, with 21 bases sitting between them. Germline V gene sequence: CDR1 ENHRY, CDR2 SYGVKD.

A single count supports this clone. The rearrangement joins TRBV6-5 to TRBJ1-2, with 7 bases aligning to TRBD1. Germline CDR1 is MNHEY and CDR2 is SVGAGI. The CDR3 runs to 14 residues. With V trimmed by 2 bases and J by 3 bases, 3 bases remained unmatched. CDR3 region: CASSYEGQDYGYTF. The CDR3 DNA follows: TGTGCCAGCAGTTACGAAGGACAGGACTATGGCTACACCTTC.

The chain recombines TRBV3-1 (or the pseudogene TRBV3-2) with TRBJ2-1; 9 nucleotides align to TRBD2. Germline V lookup: CDR1 LGHDT, CDR2 YNNKEL (reference sequence). V trimming: 4 bases; J trimming: 4 bases; junction bases outside the gene matches: 2. This CDR3 region has 14 residues. CDR3 region: CASSRTSAYNEQFF. The CDR3 DNA reads TGTGCCAGCAGCCGGACTAGCGCTTACAATGAGCAGTTCTTC.

This chain's CDR3 is CASSLGLQETQYF. In DNA form, the CDR3 reads TGTGCCAGCAGCCTCGGTCTTCAAGAGACCCAGTACTTC. This chain connects TRBV6-2 or TRBV6-3 to TRBJ2-5; D is uncertain. CDR3 length equals 13 residues. CDR1 and CDR2 from the germline V gene are MNHEY and SVGEGT. Trimming took off 6 bases at V and 2 bases at J, with 10 bases between the two ends.

As to this clone: The junction departs from germline at one end; a sequencing error may be responsible. The genes are TRBV2 and TRBJ2-7; 13 nucleotides agree with TRBD2. Per germline, CDR1 SNHLY and CDR2 FYNNEI. CDR3 size: 11 residues. The CDR3 nucleotides read TGTGCCAGCAGAGGACTAGCGGGGGACATTTTC. Encoded protein: CASRGLAGDIF.

V and J are TRBV4-2 and TRBJ1-1, with D hard to call. Trimming removed 1 base from V and 0 bases from J, with 12 bases in between. CDR1 and CDR2 (germline): LGHNA, YNFKEQ. The CDR3 totals 16 residues. The CDR3 bases are TGTGCCAGCAGCCAAGTGGCGGGCGCCATGAACACTGAAGCTTTCTTT. Protein product: CASSQVAGAMNTEAFF.

V is TRBV15 and J is TRBJ1-3; D remains unclear. V lost 0 bases to trimming and J lost 9 bases, with 12 bases between them. There are 14 residues in the CDR3. CDR1 and CDR2 (germline): LNHNV, YYDKDF (reference sequence). The DNA of the CDR3 is TGTGCCACCAGCAGAGATCAGATCGGAGGCACCATATATTTT. This encodes CATSRDQIGGTIYF. Looking up the rest from reference TRBV15 and TRBJ1-3 gives the full variable domain: DAMVIQNPRYQVTQFGKPVTLSCSQTLNHNVMYWYQQKSSQAPKLLFHYYDKDFNNEADTPDNFQSRRPNTSFCFLDIRSPGLGDTAMYLCATSRDQIGGTIYFGEGSWLTVV.

This CDR3 reads CASSLGGQGGELFF. CDR3 nucleotide sequence: TGTGCCAGCAGCTTAGGAGGGCAAGGCGGGGAGCTGTTTTTT. The chain links TRBV7-8 to TRBJ2-2; a possible D gene is TRBD2 (5 bases). From germline, CDR1 is SGHVS and CDR2 FQNEAQ. The CDR3 contains 14 residues. V dropped 1 base and J dropped 7 bases, with 10 bases sitting between them. The complete variable domain, with remaining parts taken from reference TRBV7-8 and TRBJ2-2, reads GAGVSQSPRYKVAKRGQDVALRCDPISGHVSLFWYQQALGQGPEFLTYFQNEAQLDKSGLPSDRFFAERPEGSVSTLKIQRTQQEDSAVYLCASSLGGQGGELFFGEGSRLTVL.

The chain employs TRBV7-2 and TRBJ2-2, with D possibly TRBD1 on 6 matching bases. Trimming removed 2 bases at V and 6 bases at J, with 10 bases between. Germline V gives CDR1 SGHTA, CDR2 FQGNSA. The CDR3 has 14 residues. CDR3 loop: CASSLYSGAGELFF. The CDR3 coding sequence is TGTGCCAGCAGCTTATACTCAGGGGCCGGGGAGCTGTTTTTT.

This clone was seen more than once but under ten times. The chain joins TRBV6-2 or TRBV6-3 to TRBJ1-2; 8 bases agree with TRBD1. The V segment lost 2 bases and the J segment 4 bases; nucleotides outside the gene matches: 6. The CDR3 is 15 residues long. In germline, CDR1 is MNHEY, CDR2 SVGEGT. As DNA, the CDR3 is TGTGCCAGCAGTTACAGCCTCCAGGGGGCCTATGGCTACACCTTC. Translated, it gives CASSYSLQGAYGYTF.

V is TRBV24-1 and J is TRBJ1-2; D is undetermined. CDR3 length: 14 amino acids. In germline, CDR1 is KGHDR, CDR2 SFDVKD. V lost 4 bases and J 2 bases, leaving 10 bases between the germline ends. The CDR3 coding sequence is TGTGCCACCAGTGACTCCGGGAGAAACTATGGCTACACCTTC. Translation: CATSDSGRNYGYTF.

This chain joins TRBV10-3 and TRBJ1-2; 10 nucleotides match TRBD1. The germline V gene has CDR1 ENHRY and CDR2 SYGVKD. The trim removed 5 bases at V and 2 bases at J, leaving 14 bases unmatched. This CDR3 is 18 amino acids long. DNA for the CDR3: TGTGCCATCAGTCCTGGCCGGGACAGGGGCCATCTCAACTATGGCTACACCTTC. It yields the protein CAISPGRDRGHLNYGYTF.

The chain recombines TRBV4-2 with TRBJ2-2; D is unresolved. The V end lost 1 base, the J end lost 2 bases, and 8 bases lay between the germline ends. The CDR3 runs to 15 residues. Germline CDR1 LGHNA, CDR2 YNFKEQ. CDR3 amino acids: CASSQGAPNTGELFF. In DNA, the CDR3 is TGTGCCAGCAGCCAAGGCGCCCCCAACACCGGGGAGCTGTTTTTT.

This clone has a handful of counts. The chain carries TRBV24-1 and TRBJ2-6; TRBD1 matches at 10 bases. Germline values: CDR1 KGHDR, CDR2 SFDVKD. The CDR3 extends over 18 amino acids. Trimming cost V 9 bases and J 1 base; bases outside gene matches: 11. The CDR3 nucleotides read TGTGCCACCCCGCGGACAGGGGGTCTTCTTTCTGGGGCCAACGTCCTGACTTTC. This gives the protein CATPRTGGLLSGANVLTF.

The V and J genes are TRBV4-3 and TRBJ2-5; 7 bases align to TRBD1. Germline trimming cut 2 bases from V and 2 bases from J; bases unmatched to any gene: 8. The CDR3 has 16 residues. Germline CDR1 reads LGHNA; CDR2 reads YSLEER. This CDR3 is CASSQRAGGLQETQYF. CDR3 nucleotide sequence: TGCGCCAGCAGCCAACGCGCAGGGGGTTTACAAGAGACCCAGTACTTC.

This chain joins TRBV5-1 and TRBJ1-1, with TRBD1 as a possible D gene (5 bases). The CDR3 spans 15 residues. Trimming pared 1 base from V and 0 bases from J, leaving 10 bases between. Germline V gene sequence: CDR1 SGHRS, CDR2 YFSETQ. The CDR3 bases are TGCGCCAGCAGCTTGAGGTCAGGGTTGAACACTGAAGCTTTCTTT. Translated, it gives CASSLRSGLNTEAFF.

Regarding this clone: At one end, the junction sequence differs from germline, possibly due to a read error. The V gene is TRBV15, the J gene TRBJ2-7; no reliable D call. The CDR3 has 11 residues. Germline V gives CDR1 LNHNV, CDR2 YYDKDF (reference sequence). As DNA, the CDR3 is TGTGCCACCAGCAGAGATACGGAGACGAACTTC. Its protein is CATSRDTETNF.

This chain uses TRBV7-8 with TRBJ1-1, with D possibly TRBD1 on 5 matching bases. Germline-derived CDR1 and CDR2 are SGHVS and FQNEAQ. Trimming left V 1 base short and J 4 bases short, with 13 bases between. This CDR3 contains 15 residues. The chain's CDR3 is CASSLVRAVGTEAFF. The CDR3 DNA reads TGTGCCAGCAGCTTAGTCAGGGCTGTGGGCACTGAAGCTTTCTTT. Filled out from reference TRBV7-8 and TRBJ1-1, the complete variable domain reads GAGVSQSPRYKVAKRGQDVALRCDPISGHVSLFWYQQALGQGPEFLTYFQNEAQLDKSGLPSDRFFAERPEGSVSTLKIQRTQQEDSAVYLCASSLVRAVGTEAFFGQGTRLTVV.

The V and J genes are TRBV6-5 and TRBJ1-1; 8 bases match TRBD1. Germline V gene data show CDR1 as MNHEY and CDR2 as SVGAGI. Trimming cost V 8 bases and J 4 bases; bases outside gene matches: 12. The CDR3 consists of 15 residues. The CDR3 DNA reads as TGTGCCAGCGACGCGCTCCGGACAGGGACCACTGAAGCTTTCTTT. Amino acid sequence: CASDALRTGTTEAFF.

The chain joins TRBV6-5 to TRBJ1-2; D perhaps matches TRBD1 (6 bases). CDR3 length: 15 residues. V was trimmed by 5 bases and J by 8 bases, leaving 21 bases between them. Germline V gene lookup returns CDR1 MNHEY and CDR2 SVGAGI. The CDR3: CASSPGQSFYGGYTF. CDR3 in DNA: TGTGCCAGCAGTCCAGGACAGTCCTTCTATGGAGGCTACACCTTC.

V is TRBV24-1 and J is TRBJ1-2; no reliable D call. The CDR3 is made up of 12 amino acids. The germline gives CDR1 KGHDR, CDR2 SFDVKD. V was trimmed by 9 bases and J by 6 bases, leaving 13 bases between them. CDR3 sequence (DNA): TGTGCCACCTACGCCGCAGAGGATGGCTACACCTTC. Its translation is CATYAAEDGYTF.

CDR3 DNA sequence: TGTGCCATCAGTGAGGGCCCCTTAGACAGAAGACGTTATGGCTACACCTTC. This encodes CAISEGPLDRRRYGYTF. The V gene is TRBV10-3, the J gene TRBJ1-2; D is perhaps TRBD1 (5 bases). With 2 bases removed from V and 5 bases from J, the gap between germline ends came to 21 bases. The CDR3 totals 17 residues. Germline V CDR1 and CDR2: ENHRY, SYGVKD.

The V and J genes are TRBV3-1 (or the pseudogene TRBV3-2) and TRBJ2-5, with 12 bases that match TRBD2. J was trimmed by 2 bases and V by 2 bases; bases with no gene match: 12. The CDR3 loop spans 19 amino acids. The germline gives CDR1 LGHDT, CDR2 YNNKEL (reference sequence). The CDR3 coding sequence is TGTGCCAGCAGCCAAAATCCTAGCGGGGGGGCTACAACTCAAGAGACCCAGTACTTC. Residues: CASSQNPSGGATTQETQYF.

The rearrangement joins TRBV19 to TRBJ1-2; a possible D gene is TRBD1 (6 bases). Germline values: CDR1 LNHDA, CDR2 SQIVND (reference sequence). The CDR3 extends over 16 amino acids. V gave up 9 bases and J gave up 4 bases, with 24 bases separating them. The chain's CDR3 is CASPRQDSIYRYGYTF. CDR3 nucleotide sequence: TGTGCCAGCCCTCGACAGGACTCCATTTATCGCTATGGCTACACCTTC.

V is TRBV20-1 and J is TRBJ1-6; tentative D call: TRBD1 (5 bases). CDR3 length equals 14 residues. The V and J ends lost 3 bases and 7 bases respectively, with 13 bases between them. Germline V gene lookup returns CDR1 DFQATT and CDR2 SNEGSKA (reference sequence). Here the CDR3 reads CSASPGTRNSPLHF. As DNA, the CDR3 is TGCAGTGCTAGTCCAGGGACTAGGAATTCACCCCTCCACTTT.